The TCR beta chain under discussion was sequenced for a study of T cells in localized non-small cell lung cancer. Whole-study results and caveats: Adjacent uninvolved lung had the highest clonality, suggesting focused antigen responses. Appearing in adjacent lung were a median roughly 60 of the top 100 tumor clones. Heterogeneity remains possible because sequencing was limited to only one tumor region. Those with higher blood T cell density had longer overall survival.

Data came from immunoSEQ multiplex PCR; TCRdb stores just in-frame clones and leaves some out. The table has some 20,000 clones, over 70% seen once; the top ten hold about 12%. The trim removed 3 bases at V and 4 bases at J, leaving 6 bases unmatched. The germline gives CDR1 SGHNT, CDR2 YYREEE (reference sequence). The CDR3 is 15 residues long. Concerning this clone: Its cognate antigen is unknown.

The clonotype originates from a man between 40 and 69 years old with stage II squamous cell lung carcinoma. This chain uses TRBV5-4 with TRBJ2-3, with TRBD1 identical over 9 bases. The sequencing used PBMCs, collected before any cancer treatment. DNA for the CDR3: TGTGCCAGCAGCTCAAGGACAGGGGAGGCAGATACGCAGTATTTT. This codes for CASSSRTGEADTQYF.